The 9 T cell receptor beta chains given below trace back to one sample, sequenced in a study of blood T cell repertoires in COVID-19. Clones were read by immunoSEQ multiplex PCR, and TCRdb kept only the in-frame ones, dropping some. The sample includes approximately 350,000 clones, about nine tenths of them seen just once. The sample consisted of peripheral blood. These receptor sequences come from a woman aged 70-85 years with COVID-19, enrolled during active disease.

This clone was counted a single time. The V call is TRBV6-6, the J call TRBJ1-1, with a possible D match to TRBD1 (6 bases). Germline V gives CDR1 MNHNY, CDR2 SVGAGI (reference sequence). The CDR3 length is 13 residues. V was pared by 9 bases and J by 1 base, with 12 bases between. The CDR3 nucleotides read TGTGCCAGTTCCCTACAGGGGAACACTGAAGCTTTCTTT. Residues: CASSLQGNTEAFF.

The gene calls are TRBV7-2 and TRBJ1-5; D unclear. Germline CDR1 reads SGHTA; CDR2 reads FQGNSA. The CDR3 length is 12 residues. Deletions cut 3 bases from V and 5 bases from J, with 5 bases between. The chain's CDR3 is CASSFVDQPQHF. The CDR3, as DNA: TGTGCCAGCAGCTTCGTCGATCAGCCCCAGCATTTT.

The chain recombines TRBV30 with TRBJ2-3, with D possibly being TRBD2 (5 bases). The germline V gene encodes CDR1 GTSNPN and CDR2 SVGIG (reference sequence). Deletions cut 5 bases from V and 3 bases from J, with 9 bases between. This CDR3 spans 12 amino acids. The CDR3, as DNA: TGTGCCTGGGGCCGGGGAACAGATACGCAGTATTTT. Its protein product is CAWGRGTDTQYF.

The V gene is TRBV5-1, the J gene TRBJ2-2; maybe TRBD1 (5 bases). V shed 1 base and J shed 5 bases, with 15 bases lying between them. The length of the CDR3 is 16 residues. Germline loops: CDR1 SGHRS, CDR2 YFSETQ. The CDR3 reads CASSLSYLSGTGELFF. CDR3 DNA sequence: TGCGCCAGCAGCTTGTCCTATCTATCAGGGACCGGGGAGCTGTTTTTT.

V gene TRBV13 combines with J gene TRBJ2-7, with D possibly TRBD2 on 6 matching bases. Germline-derived CDR1 and CDR2 are PRHDT and FYEKMQ (reference sequence). Trimming left V 1 base short and J 4 bases short, with 11 bases between. This CDR3 spans 14 amino acids. CDR3 in DNA: TGTGCCAGCAGCTTAGAGACACGGGGGTACGAGCAGTACTTC. Its translation is CASSLETRGYEQYF.

The chain uses TRBV27 and TRBJ2-1; 7 bases are a match to TRBD1. This CDR3 has 13 amino acids. Germline CDR1 and CDR2: MNHEY and SMNVEV (reference sequence). Trimming took 6 bases from V and 4 from J; bases not matched to a gene: 3. The DNA for the CDR3 is TGTGCCAGCAGATTGGGACAGTACAATGAGCAGTTCTTC. Encoded protein: CASRLGQYNEQFF.

This clone is a singleton in its sample. The chain joins TRBV5-6 to TRBJ1-1; 8 bases fit TRBD1. The CDR3 has 16 residues. Looked up from germline, CDR1 is SGHDT and CDR2 is YYEEEE. V shed 4 bases, J shed 0 bases, and the junction held 8 bases outside the gene matches. CDR3 residues: CASSQIRDRLNTEAFF. DNA for the CDR3: TGTGCCAGCAGCCAAATCCGGGACAGGCTGAACACTGAAGCTTTCTTT.

The chain combines TRBV5-6 with TRBJ1-5, with D possibly TRBD1 on 6 matching bases. V was pared by 3 bases and J by 8 bases, with 21 bases between. Germline CDR1 reads SGHDT; CDR2 reads YYEEEE. CDR3 size: 16 residues. The CDR3 spells CASSSPGQGRMEPQHF. The CDR3 DNA sequence: TGTGCCAGCAGCTCCCCGGGTCAGGGGCGTATGGAGCCCCAGCATTTT.

The gene calls are TRBV18 and TRBJ2-6; the match to TRBD1 covers 10 bases. Germline V gene sequence: CDR1 KGHSH, CDR2 LQKENI. The CDR3 is 17 residues long. The junction had 2 bases not matched to a gene; V was cut back by 3 bases and J by 0 bases. CDR3 in amino acids: CASSPGQGISGANVLTF. Here the CDR3 DNA reads TGTGCCAGCTCACCGGGACAGGGGATCTCTGGGGCCAACGTCCTGACTTTC.